Listed below are T cell receptor beta chains from one sample, sequenced in a study of shared clonotypes between healthy human individuals. Sequenced by immunoSEQ multiplex PCR; TCRdb stores in-frame clones only, minus some. This table has some 1 million clones, about three quarters appearing once. Sequencing was carried out using memory CD4+ T cells sorted from blood. Receptors originate from a man aged 18-30 years in good health. Each CDR3 is given without its conserved first and last residue. Not every row has a clone size; where given, it reads once, few, many or a size class.

j_call	v_call	clone_size	cdr3_aa
TRBJ1-4	TRBV6-5	-	ASSLTGNFKKLF
TRBJ2-7	TRBV10-3	-	ATRLAGASYEQY
TRBJ2-5	TRBV5-6	-	ASSSGQTQETQY
TRBJ2-5	TRBV19	-	ASSIDQGDKKETQY
TRBJ1-6	TRBV7-9	-	ASSFRQGNYNSPLH
TRBJ2-3	TRBV19	-	ASSIPRTGLSTDTQY
TRBJ1-6	TRBV4-1	-	ASSPTDSNSPLH
TRBJ2-7	TRBV18	few	ASSQTGFSEQY
TRBJ1-2	TRBV15	-	ATSREKGRDGYT
TRBJ2-2	TRBV5-1	-	ASSLGVRGTGELF
TRBJ2-3	TRBV6-5	-	ASSRTGGTDTQY
TRBJ2-6	TRBV30	-	AWSLGGGANVLT
TRBJ2-7	TRBV10-2	once	ASSEREPLEQY
TRBJ2-7	TRBV11-3	-	ASSPRTGGYEQY
TRBJ2-1	TRBV9	-	ASSVSQGRSYNEQF
TRBJ2-6	TRBV27	once	ASSLYDSRSSGANVLT
-	TRBV4-1	-	ASSRPTSGNNEQY
TRBJ1-1	TRBV12-5	-	ASGLVRVGGTEAF
TRBJ2-7	TRBV29-1	-	SVVGSGEQY
TRBJ2-7	TRBV29-1	-	SALSRDTSYEQY
TRBJ2-7	TRBV7-7	few	ASSPSVGLGGVEQY
TRBJ2-5	TRBV25-1	-	ASSDDRTGETQY
TRBJ1-1	TRBV14	-	ASSQEIRTAYLNTEAF
TRBJ1-4	TRBV30	few	AWSAGTRGGQKLF
TRBJ2-6	TRBV5-1	-	ASSLGDLGANVLT
TRBJ1-2	TRBV6-1	few	ASRMDYGYT
TRBJ2-2	TRBV11-2	-	ASAGQGKTGELF
TRBJ2-1	TRBV5-1	-	ASSLRLATYNEQF
TRBJ2-7	TRBV4-1	once	ASSQVGRLYEQY
TRBJ2-1	TRBV4-1	-	ASSPVGSYNEQF
TRBJ2-7	TRBV12-5	once	ASGFGGAFYEQY
TRBJ1-1	TRBV18	-	ASSQTGGRTEAF
TRBJ2-7	TRBV7-8	many	ASSLVGVTYEQY